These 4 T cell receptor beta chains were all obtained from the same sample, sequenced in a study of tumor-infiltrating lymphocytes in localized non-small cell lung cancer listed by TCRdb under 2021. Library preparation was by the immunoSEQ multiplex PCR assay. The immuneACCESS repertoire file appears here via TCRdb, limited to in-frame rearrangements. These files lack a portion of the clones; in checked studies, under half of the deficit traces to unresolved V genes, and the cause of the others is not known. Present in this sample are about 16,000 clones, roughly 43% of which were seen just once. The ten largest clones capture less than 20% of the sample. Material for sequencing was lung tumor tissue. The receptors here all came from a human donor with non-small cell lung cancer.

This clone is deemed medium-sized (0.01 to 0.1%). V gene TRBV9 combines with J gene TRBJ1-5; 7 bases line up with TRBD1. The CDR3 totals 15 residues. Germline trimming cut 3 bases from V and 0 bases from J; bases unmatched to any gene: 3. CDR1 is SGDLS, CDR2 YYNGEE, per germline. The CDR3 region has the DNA TGTGCCAGCAGCGGGGGGGACAGTAGCAATCAGCCCCAGCATTTT. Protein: CASSGGDSSNQPQHF. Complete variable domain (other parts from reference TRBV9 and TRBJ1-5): DSGVTQTPKHLITATGQRVTLRCSPRSGDLSVYWYQQSLDQGLQFLIQYYNGEERAKGNILERFSAQQFPDLHSELNLSSLELGDSALYFCASSGGDSSNQPQHFGDGTRLSIL.

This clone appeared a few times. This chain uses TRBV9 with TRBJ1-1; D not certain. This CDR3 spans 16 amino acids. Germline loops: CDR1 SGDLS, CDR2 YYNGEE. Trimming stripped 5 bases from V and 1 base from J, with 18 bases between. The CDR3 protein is CASSVWPPRKNTEAFF. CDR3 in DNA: TGTGCCAGCAGTGTCTGGCCGCCCAGGAAGAACACTGAAGCTTTCTTT.

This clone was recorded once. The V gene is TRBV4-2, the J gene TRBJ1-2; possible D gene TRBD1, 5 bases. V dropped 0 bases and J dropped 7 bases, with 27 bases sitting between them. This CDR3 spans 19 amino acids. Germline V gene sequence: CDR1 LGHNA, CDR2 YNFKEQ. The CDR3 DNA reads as TGTGCCAGCAGCCAAGACGGGAGGGGATTCATAGGGCAGCGTGTTGGCTACACCTTC. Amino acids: CASSQDGRGFIGQRVGYTF.

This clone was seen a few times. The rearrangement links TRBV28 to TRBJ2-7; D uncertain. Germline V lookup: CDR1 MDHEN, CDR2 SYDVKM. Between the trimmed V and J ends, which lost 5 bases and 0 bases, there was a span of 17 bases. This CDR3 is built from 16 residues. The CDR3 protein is CASSPPPGRSSYEQYF. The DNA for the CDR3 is TGTGCCAGCAGTCCCCCCCCCGGCAGGAGCTCCTACGAGCAGTACTTC.